A single sample gave rise to the 24 T cell receptor beta chains below, sequenced in a study of blood T cell repertoires in COVID-19. TCRdb's table, derived via immunoSEQ multiplex PCR, lists solely in-frame clones and lacks some. The data show about 160,000 clones, approximately 73% seen once. Material: peripheral blood. These receptors all come from a woman older than 75 with acute or convalescent COVID-19.

The chain links TRBV6-2 or TRBV6-3 to TRBJ2-7; possible D gene TRBD1, 6 bases. Trimming removed 5 bases from V and 4 bases from J, with 9 bases in between. Germline V lookup: CDR1 MNHEY, CDR2 SVGEGT. The CDR3 spans 12 residues. The CDR3 DNA reads as TGTGCCAGCAGTGTAGGGGGATACGAGCAGTACTTC. It yields the protein CASSVGGYEQYF.

The rearrangement joins TRBV9 to TRBJ1-2; tentative D call: TRBD1 (6 bases). The CDR3 is 13 residues long. Trimming removed 3 bases at V and 7 bases at J, with 13 bases between. Germline V gene data show CDR1 as SGDLS and CDR2 as YYNGEE. The CDR3 spells CASSGPQGTGYTF. The CDR3 DNA is TGTGCCAGCAGCGGCCCACAGGGAACTGGCTACACCTTC.

This chain joins TRBV18 and TRBJ1-3; TRBD1 matches at 9 bases. The J segment lost 4 bases and the V segment lost 3 bases, leaving 1 base of the junction unmatched. The CDR3 has 14 amino acids. CDR1 KGHSH and CDR2 LQKENI come from the germline V gene. CDR3 protein: CASSPGTGGNTIYF. As DNA, the CDR3 is TGTGCCAGCTCACCGGGGACAGGGGGAAACACCATATATTTT.

The chain is built from TRBV5-4 and TRBJ2-7, with D tentatively TRBD2 (5 bases). Germline lookup yields CDR1 SGHNT and CDR2 YYREEE (reference sequence). Trimming removed 4 bases at V and 0 bases at J, with 14 bases between. The CDR3 contains 15 residues. The CDR3 loop reads CASSPSATTSYEQYF. CDR3 in DNA: TGTGCCAGCAGCCCCTCAGCGACTACCTCCTACGAGCAGTACTTC.

As concerns this clone: The junction differs from germline at one of its ends, possibly a read error. The V call is TRBV7-7, the J call TRBJ2-3; TRBD1 aligns across 8 bases. This CDR3 has 15 residues. Germline CDR1 reads SSHAT; CDR2 reads FNYEAQ (reference sequence). CDR3 DNA: TGTGCTAGCAGTCAACAGGGGGATCCGCCCGATACGCAGTATTTT. The encoded protein is CASSQQGDPPDTQYF. Using reference TRBV7-7 and TRBJ2-3 for the parts outside the CDR3, the full variable domain is GAGVSQSPRYKVTKRGQDVTLRCDPISSHATLYWYQQALGQGPEFLTYFNYEAQPDKSGLPSDRFSAERPEGSISTLTIQRTEQRDSAMYRCASSQQGDPPDTQYFGPGTRLTVL.

V gene TRBV10-1 combines with J gene TRBJ1-5; 8 positions match TRBD1. From germline, CDR1 is WNHNN and CDR2 SYGVQD (reference sequence). After removal of 6 bases from V and 3 bases from J, the junction contained 4 bases not matched to a gene. The CDR3 totals 14 residues. CDR3 DNA sequence: TGCGCCAGCAGGCGGACAGGGAACAATCAGCCCCAGCATTTT. Its protein product is CASRRTGNNQPQHF.

The V and J genes are TRBV7-9 and TRBJ1-2, with no clear D. The CDR3 extends over 13 amino acids. CDR1 SEHNR and CDR2 FQNEAQ come from the germline V gene (reference sequence). Trimming stripped 3 bases from V and 8 bases from J, with 13 bases between. CDR3 region: CASSLGPEEGYTF. DNA of the CDR3: TGTGCCAGCAGCTTGGGTCCGGAGGAGGGCTACACCTTC.

The rearrangement uses TRBV9 and TRBJ2-1, with TRBD2 identical over 9 bases. CDR3 length: 13 amino acids. V was pared by 0 bases and J by 14 bases, with 6 bases of the junction left unmatched. The germline gives CDR1 SGDLS, CDR2 YYNGEE. The CDR3 region is CASSVDGREGKFF. The CDR3 bases are TGTGCCAGCAGCGTAGATGGGCGGGAGGGAAAGTTCTTC.

Only a few counts were recorded for this clone. This chain connects TRBV19 to TRBJ1-3; maybe TRBD1 (6 bases). The ends were cut back, 6 bases at V and 0 bases at J, with 9 bases in the middle. The CDR3 length is 14 residues. Germline CDR1 and CDR2: LNHDA and SQIVND (reference sequence). The CDR3 DNA is TGTGCCAGTAGAGGGGGTTTCTCTGGAAACACCATATATTTT. Translated: CASRGGFSGNTIYF.

Turning to this clone: An end of the junction differs from the germline gene, which may be a read error. The same CDR3 arises from other DNA sequences in this sample as well. The chain carries TRBV7-8 and TRBJ1-3; 8 bases match TRBD1. CDR1 is SGHVS and CDR2 is FQNEAQ in the germline V gene. The CDR3 covers 15 residues. The CDR3 nucleotides read TGTGCCAGTAGCTTTGACAGGGGACAAGGAAACACCATATATTTT. Its protein product is CASSFDRGQGNTIYF.

The rearrangement joins TRBV30 to TRBJ1-5, with D possibly TRBD1 on 6 matching bases. The V gene's germline CDR1 is GTSNPN and CDR2 SVGIG (reference sequence). The V and J ends lost 2 bases and 6 bases respectively, with 14 bases between them. CDR3 size: 14 residues. Here the CDR3 DNA reads TGTGCCTGGAGTAGGGGCACAGGGAGTCAGCCCCAGCATTTT. It is translated as CAWSRGTGSQPQHF. Looking up the rest from reference TRBV30 and TRBJ1-5 gives the full variable domain: SQTIHQWPATLVQPVGSPLSLECTVEGTSNPNLYWYRQAAGRGLQLLFYSVGIGQISSEVPQNLSASRPQDRQFILSSKKLLLSDSGFYLCAWSRGTGSQPQHFGDGTRLSIL.

This clone was seen a few times. J is TRBJ1-1 and V is TRBV6-6; 10 nucleotides agree with TRBD1. V trimming: 8 bases; J trimming: 10 bases; junction bases outside the gene matches: 16. This CDR3 spans 15 amino acids. Germline CDR1 reads MNHNY; CDR2 reads SVGAGI (reference sequence). The DNA for the CDR3 is TGTGCCAGCCTGCTGACTCCCGGGACAGGGGCTTCAGCTTTCTTT. Translation gives CASLLTPGTGASAFF.

The V gene is TRBV9, the J gene TRBJ2-7; TRBD1 matches 7 bases. Germline V gene data show CDR1 as SGDLS and CDR2 as YYNGEE. This CDR3 comprises 13 residues. The trim removed 4 bases at V and 3 bases at J, leaving 4 bases unmatched. The CDR3 region is CASSRQGFYEQYF. The DNA of the CDR3 is TGTGCCAGCAGCCGACAGGGATTCTACGAGCAGTACTTC.

The V and J genes are TRBV2 and TRBJ1-1; 8 positions agree with TRBD1. Germline V CDR1 and CDR2: SNHLY, FYNNEI. This CDR3 is built from 16 residues. The ends lost 7 bases at V and 4 bases at J; junction bases unmatched: 14. The CDR3 is CASTFGRGLAGTEAFF. DNA of the CDR3: TGTGCCAGCACATTCGGCAGGGGGCTCGCGGGCACTGAAGCTTTCTTT.

The chain joins TRBV5-1 to TRBJ2-5; 8 nucleotides match TRBD2. With 5 bases clipped from V and 5 bases from J, the junction kept 11 bases outside the gene matches. The V gene's germline CDR1 is SGHRS and CDR2 YFSETQ. The CDR3 length is 15 residues. The CDR3 DNA reads as TGCGCCAGCAGGTATTCCGGGACTAGGGAGGAGACCCAGTACTTC. It yields the protein CASRYSGTREETQYF.

This sequence joins TRBV9 and TRBJ2-2; 7 nucleotides match TRBD1. The length of the CDR3 is 19 residues. The V gene's germline CDR1 is SGDLS and CDR2 YYNGEE. The trim removed 4 bases at V and 5 bases at J, leaving 20 bases unmatched. The CDR3 is CASSPGLGLLKGATGELFF. The DNA for the CDR3 is TGTGCCAGCAGCCCAGGGCTAGGGCTACTGAAGGGGGCGACCGGGGAGCTGTTTTTT.

This sequence joins TRBV3-1 (or the pseudogene TRBV3-2) and TRBJ2-3; D unresolved. This CDR3 spans 13 amino acids. Per the germline V gene, CDR1 is LGHDT and CDR2 is YNNKEL (reference sequence). V dropped 1 base and J dropped 6 bases, with 8 bases sitting between them. The CDR3 DNA reads as TGTGCCAGCAGCCAAGTACCACGGGATACGCAGTATTTT. Translating gives CASSQVPRDTQYF.

The chain uses TRBV3-1 (or the pseudogene TRBV3-2) and TRBJ1-4; TRBD1 aligns across 7 bases. The V segment lost 6 bases and the J segment 5 bases; nucleotides outside the gene matches: 9. The CDR3 length is 15 residues. Germline V gene lookup returns CDR1 LGHDT and CDR2 YNNKEL (reference sequence). CDR3: CASSWGTDTNEKLFF. CDR3 nucleotide sequence: TGTGCCAGCAGTTGGGGGACAGACACAAATGAAAAACTGTTTTTT.

V is TRBV2 and J is TRBJ1-5; a possible D gene is TRBD1 (5 bases). Trimming removed 1 base at V and 3 bases at J, with 10 bases between. The CDR3 totals 15 residues. CDR1 is SNHLY, CDR2 FYNNEI, per germline. CDR3 protein: CASSEERGFNQPQHF. In nucleotides, the CDR3 is TGTGCCAGCAGTGAAGAGCGGGGGTTCAATCAGCCCCAGCATTTT.

The chain couples TRBV6-8 to TRBJ1-6; 8 bases are shared with TRBD1. The CDR3 spans 14 residues. Trimming removed 6 bases from V and 6 bases from J; junction bases left unmatched: 4. Looked up from germline, CDR1 is MNHGY and CDR2 is SAAAGT. CDR3 region: CASRGQGINSPLHF. In DNA, the CDR3 is TGTGCCAGCAGAGGACAGGGAATTAATTCACCCCTCCACTTT.

Only a few counts were recorded for this clone. The chain recombines TRBV4-1 with TRBJ2-2, with 11 positions matching TRBD2. The V gene end was trimmed by 0 bases and the J gene end by 5 bases; junction bases not matched to a gene: 5. This CDR3 contains 17 residues. Per germline, CDR1 MGHRA and CDR2 YSYEKL. This CDR3 reads CASSQDTGTSGTGELFF. CDR3 sequence (DNA): TGCGCCAGCAGCCAAGATACCGGGACTAGCGGTACCGGGGAGCTGTTTTTT.

This clone has only one observation. This chain uses TRBV11-2 with TRBJ2-7, with no clear D. The CDR3 loop spans 14 amino acids. V was shortened by 5 bases and J by 2 bases, with 13 bases between the two germline ends. CDR1 is SGHAT, CDR2 FQNNGV, per germline. As DNA, the CDR3 is TGTGCCAGCAGCACCATTCGGGTTCCCTACGAGCAGTACTTC. This translates into CASSTIRVPYEQYF.

The chain employs TRBV7-9 and TRBJ2-4, with D possibly TRBD1 on 6 matching bases. The V end lost 2 bases, the J end lost 11 bases, and 16 bases lay between the germline ends. Germline CDR1 reads SEHNR; CDR2 reads FQNEAQ (reference sequence). The CDR3 is 14 residues long. The CDR3 loop is CASSLPDSSTLQYF. The CDR3 nucleotides read TGTGCCAGCAGCTTACCGGACAGTTCCACCCTTCAGTACTTC.

The rearrangement links TRBV30 to TRBJ1-3; perhaps TRBD1 as D (6 bases). The CDR3 contains 14 residues. CDR1 GTSNPN and CDR2 SVGIG come from the germline V gene (reference sequence). V lost 3 bases to trimming and J lost 3 bases, with 12 bases between them. Written as DNA, the CDR3 is TGTGCCTGGAGCCAAGACAGGATTGGAAACACCATATATTTT. Amino acids: CAWSQDRIGNTIYF.